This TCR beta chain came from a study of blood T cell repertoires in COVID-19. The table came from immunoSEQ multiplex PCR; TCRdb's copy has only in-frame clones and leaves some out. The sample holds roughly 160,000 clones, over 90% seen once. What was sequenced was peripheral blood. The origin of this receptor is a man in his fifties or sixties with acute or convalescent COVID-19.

The CDR3 reads CAWSAGTGGYRIANQPQHF. The CDR3 DNA sequence: TGTGCCTGGAGCGCCGGGACAGGGGGCTATCGGATAGCAAATCAGCCCCAGCATTTT. The chain couples TRBV30 to TRBJ1-5, with 12 nucleotides matching TRBD1. V was clipped by 3 bases and J by 4 bases; unmatched bases: 16. The CDR3 consists of 19 residues. Germline V gene sequence: CDR1 GTSNPN, CDR2 SVGIG (reference sequence).